These T cell receptor beta chains were read from a single sample in a study of blood T cell repertoires in COVID-19. Method: immunoSEQ multiplex PCR; TCRdb's copy keeps in-frame clones and lacks some. The table lists roughly 320,000 clones, roughly 85% of them singletons, with around 6.9% in the top ten. The source material was peripheral blood. These receptors were taken from a human donor in a cohort sampled during active COVID-19. The CDR3 runs from the conserved cysteine through the conserved F or W. D genes are given only for firm matches. Expanded clones are given a class, and other clones once, few, many or no size at all.

j_call | clone_size | d_call | v_call | cdr3_nt | cdr3_aa
TRBJ1-5 | few | - | TRBV24-1 | TGTGCCACCAGTGAACATGGGACATCTAGCAATCAGCCCCAGCATTTT | CATSEHGTSSNQPQHF
TRBJ1-1 | - | TRBD1 | TRBV7-9 | TGTGCCAGCAGCTTTACCGGGACAGGGGAATCATCTTTCTTT | CASSFTGTGESSFF
TRBJ2-3 | - | TRBD1 | TRBV2 | TGTGCCAGCAGTGAATACAGGGGGTACACAGATACGCAGTATTTT | CASSEYRGYTDTQYF
TRBJ1-5 | - | - | TRBV30 | TGTGCCTGGAGTCCCCCGGGCAGGGTCTCCAATCAGCCCCAGCATTTT | CAWSPPGRVSNQPQHF
TRBJ2-1 | few | TRBD1 | TRBV11-3 | TGTGCCAGCAGCAACAGGACAGGGGTTCACAATGAGCAGTTCTTC | CASSNRTGVHNEQFF
TRBJ2-2 | - | - | TRBV2 | TGTGCCAGCACCAAGGGGAGGGGGGACACCGGGGAGCTGTTTTTT | CASTKGRGDTGELFF
TRBJ2-2 | once | TRBD1 | TRBV5-6 | TGTGCCAGCAGCTTTGGGACAGGGGGCTCCGGGGAGCTGTTTTTT | CASSFGTGGSGELFF
TRBJ2-3 | - | - | TRBV5-5 | TGTGCCAGCAGCTTGGAACCCGACTTGGGTACGCAGTATTTT | CASSLEPDLGTQYF
TRBJ1-1 | - | - | TRBV2 | TGTGCCAGCAGTCCGGTGGGCGTCGACACTGAAGCTTTCTTT | CASSPVGVDTEAFF
TRBJ2-7 | once | TRBD1 | TRBV4-2 | TGTGCCAGCAGCCCGTCTGAGACAGGGAAATACGAGCAGTACTTC | CASSPSETGKYEQYF
TRBJ2-3 | - | - | TRBV12-3/TRBV12-4 | TGTGCCAGCAGTCCCCCGAGGAATACGCAGTATTTT | CASSPPRNTQYF
TRBJ2-3 | - | TRBD1 | TRBV9 | TGTGCCAGCAGCGGGGGGACAGGGGTGGTTTCGGATACGCAGTATTTT | CASSGGTGVVSDTQYF
TRBJ1-2 | once | - | TRBV28 | TGTGCCATCTTAACAACAGGGACTAACTATGGCTACACCTTC | CAILTTGTNYGYTF
TRBJ2-6 | - | - | TRBV10-2 | TGCGCCAGCAGTGAGTCCTCCGTATCTGGGGCCAACGTCCTGACTTTC | CASSESSVSGANVLTF
TRBJ2-1 | - | - | TRBV5-1 | TGCGCCAGCAGCTTGGCGTCAGGGTCCTACAATGAGCAGTTCTTC | CASSLASGSYNEQFF
TRBJ1-1 | - | TRBD1 | TRBV19 | TGTGCCACAGAAGGTTCAGGGGGTATGAACACTGAAGCTTTCTTT | CATEGSGGMNTEAFF
TRBJ2-7 | many | TRBD1 | TRBV4-1 | TGCGCCAGCAGCCAACCGGGACAGGCTACCTACGAGCAGTACTTC | CASSQPGQATYEQYF
TRBJ1-1 | - | - | TRBV5-5 | TGTGCCAGCAGCTTTAGTCAGGGGAACACTGAAGCTTTCTTT | CASSFSQGNTEAFF
TRBJ1-4 | - | TRBD1 | TRBV25-1 | TGTGCCAGCAGTGAATGGTACGGACAGGGAAATGAAAAACTGTTTTTT | CASSEWYGQGNEKLFF
TRBJ1-3 | - | - | TRBV6-5 | TGTGCCAGCAGTTACACAGGGAAAGGAAACACCATATATTTT | CASSYTGKGNTIYF
TRBJ1-2 | - | - | TRBV7-9 | TGTGCCAGCAGCTTAAGGCGGGGTGACTATGGCTACACCTTC | CASSLRRGDYGYTF
TRBJ1-5 | - | TRBD1 | TRBV11-2 | TGTGCCAGCAGCTGGGCCGGGACAGGGGGCTTTCAGCCCCAGCATTTT | CASSWAGTGGFQPQHF
TRBJ2-5 | - | TRBD1 | TRBV5-1 | TGCGCCAGCAGCTTGTACGGGGACAGGGGAGAGACCCAGTACTTC | CASSLYGDRGETQYF
TRBJ2-6 | once | TRBD2 | TRBV3-1/TRBV3-2 | TGTGCCAGCAACCGACTAGCGGGGGTTGGTGGGGCCAACGTCCTGACTTTC | CASNRLAGVGGANVLTF
TRBJ2-1 | - | TRBD2 | TRBV18 | TGTGCCAGCTCACCTGCGGGGGCCTACAATGAGCAGTTCTTC | CASSPAGAYNEQFF
TRBJ1-2 | - | - | TRBV28 | TGTGCCAGCAGCTTAGGGGGGGATAGGTATGGCTACACCTTC | CASSLGGDRYGYTF
TRBJ2-7 | - | TRBD2 | TRBV4-2 | TGTGCCAGCAGCCAAGGGCATCGGACTAGCGGGGCCCGTGGCGAGCAGTACTTC | CASSQGHRTSGARGEQYF
TRBJ2-7 | - | TRBD1 | TRBV19 | TGTGCCAGTAGTAGGGACAGCAGCCGCTACGAGCAGTACTTC | CASSRDSSRYEQYF
TRBJ2-7 | - | TRBD1 | TRBV24-1 | TGTGCCACCAGTGACCATCGGGACAGGGGGCCCTACGAGCAGTACTTC | CATSDHRDRGPYEQYF
TRBJ2-1 | - | - | TRBV6-6 | TGTGCCAGCAGTTACCCAGGCCTTAACAATGAGCAGTTCTTC | CASSYPGLNNEQFF
TRBJ2-5 | - | - | TRBV14 | TGTGCCAGCAGCCAAGGGACTCAGGAGACCCAGTACTTC | CASSQGTQETQYF
TRBJ1-2 | - | TRBD1 | TRBV24-1 | TGTGCCACCAGTGATGGGACAGGGCGGGCTCTTTATGGCTACACCTTC | CATSDGTGRALYGYTF
TRBJ1-2 | once | TRBD1 | TRBV7-3 | TGTGCCAGCAGCTTAAGCGGGACAGAGAACTATGGCTACACCTTC | CASSLSGTENYGYTF
TRBJ1-4 | - | TRBD1 | TRBV5-5 | TGTGCCAGCAGCTTGGCCGGGACAGAAACTGAAAAACTGTTTTTT | CASSLAGTETEKLFF
TRBJ1-1 | once | - | TRBV19 | TGTGCCAGTAGTATAGCTCGACAGCCTGAAGCTTTCTTT | CASSIARQPEAFF
TRBJ1-3 | few | - | TRBV30 | TGTGCCTGGGAAACTGGAGACACCATATATTTT | CAWETGDTIYF
TRBJ1-2 | - | - | TRBV6-5 | TGTGCCAGCAGTTACACCGACACTAACTATGGCTACACCTTC | CASSYTDTNYGYTF
TRBJ1-2 | - | - | TRBV30 | TGTGCCTGGAGTGTACAGCGGGGGATTAGTGGCTACACCTTC | CAWSVQRGISGYTF
TRBJ1-1 | - | - | TRBV13 | TGTGCCAGCAGCTTAGTTCCACGCAGGACTGCGAACACTGAAGCTTTCTTT | CASSLVPRRTANTEAFF
TRBJ2-7 | - | TRBD1 | TRBV5-1 | TGCGCCAGCAGCTTGCGGACAGGTTCCCGCGAGCAGTACTTC | CASSLRTGSREQYF
TRBJ1-3 | - | - | TRBV10-3 | TGTGCCATCATTCCGGGTCCCGAGTCTGGAAACACCATATATTTT | CAIIPGPESGNTIYF
TRBJ2-7 | once | - | TRBV9 | TGTGCCAGCAGCGTAGCGGGACAAGAGGTCTACGAGCAGTACTTC | CASSVAGQEVYEQYF
TRBJ2-3 | - | - | TRBV7-9 | TGTGCCAGCAGCGAAGTCAGCGGAGGAGATACGCAGTATTTT | CASSEVSGGDTQYF
TRBJ2-7 | - | TRBD1 | TRBV2 | TGTGCCAGCAGCGCGCCCGTCGCAGGGGGAGACGAGCAGTACTTC | CASSAPVAGGDEQYF
TRBJ2-3 | - | TRBD2 | TRBV3-1/TRBV3-2 | TGTGCCAGCAGCCAAGGCCCCTCTAGCGGGGGCATACGCACAGATACGCAGTATTTT | CASSQGPSSGGIRTDTQYF
TRBJ2-3 | once | TRBD1 | TRBV7-9 | TGTGCCAGCAGACTACGGATGACAGGGGCCGCAGATACGCAGTATTTT | CASRLRMTGAADTQYF
TRBJ1-6 | - | - | TRBV4-2 | TGTGCCAGCAGCCAAGCGGTTTTCCGGTCACCCCTCCACTTT | CASSQAVFRSPLHF
TRBJ2-3 | - | TRBD1 | TRBV7-3 | TGTGCCAGCAGCACTCGGACAGGACTGAGCACAGATACGCAGTATTTT | CASSTRTGLSTDTQYF
TRBJ2-7 | - | TRBD2 | TRBV10-2 | TGCGCCAGCAGTGAAATCGAGCGGGGAACCTACGAGCAGTACTTC | CASSEIERGTYEQYF
TRBJ2-7 | few | TRBD1 | TRBV11-2 | TGTGCCAGCAGCCACATCTCGACAGGGAACCCCTACGAGCAGTACTTC | CASSHISTGNPYEQYF
TRBJ2-2 | - | - | TRBV5-4 | TGTGCCAGCAGCATCCAATCGAACACCGGGGAGCTGTTTTTT | CASSIQSNTGELFF